These T cell receptor beta chains were read from a single sample in a study of T-cell reconstitution after alpha-beta-depleted transplantation in children. Each CDR3 protein gets one entry after TCRdb re-called the PCR reads with MiXCR. The sample consists of 500,000 to 750,000 distinct CDR3 sequences, roughly 13% of them appearing once. Sequenced material: PBMCs, mostly from graft donor cells, taken 360 days after TCRalphabeta/CD19-depleted stem cell transplant. These receptors were taken from a male patient younger than 18 who had a stem cell transplant for acute myeloid leukemia, so the T cells may come from the graft donor. CDR3s include the opening cysteine and the closing phenylalanine or tryptophan. D genes are given only for firm matches. Clone size is given for some rows only: seen once, a few or many times, or a class if the clone is expanded.

d_call: -; j_call: TRBJ2-7; v_call: TRBV5-1; clone_size: -; cdr3_aa: CASTSRPDYEQYF; cdr3_nt: TGCGCCAGCACCTCTCGTCCAGACTACGAGCAGTACTTC
d_call: TRBD2; j_call: TRBJ2-2; v_call: TRBV4-3; clone_size: -; cdr3_aa: CASSQGGNSGSGTGELFF; cdr3_nt: TGCGCCAGCAGCCAAGGAGGGAATAGCGGGAGCGGGACCGGGGAGCTGTTTTTT
d_call: -; j_call: TRBJ2-5; v_call: TRBV27; clone_size: few; cdr3_aa: CASSGRGIKTQYF; cdr3_nt: TGTGCCAGCTCCGGCAGGGGCATAAAGACCCAGTACTTC
d_call: -; j_call: TRBJ1-1; v_call: TRBV12-3/TRBV12-4; clone_size: many; cdr3_aa: CASSPGRYADDAFF; cdr3_nt: TGTGCCAGCAGTCCCGGGAGGTATGCGGACGATGCTTTCTTT
d_call: TRBD2; j_call: TRBJ2-1; v_call: TRBV6-2/TRBV6-3; clone_size: many; cdr3_aa: CASSPTRTSGYNEQFF; cdr3_nt: TGTGCCAGCAGCCCCACCCGGACTAGCGGATACAATGAGCAGTTCTTC
d_call: -; j_call: TRBJ2-1; v_call: TRBV6-2/TRBV6-3; clone_size: -; cdr3_aa: CASSYAVGYNEQFF; cdr3_nt: TGTGCCAGCAGTTACGCCGTAGGGTACAATGAGCAGTTCTTC
d_call: -; j_call: TRBJ2-6; v_call: TRBV4-3; clone_size: many; cdr3_aa: CASSPSASGANVLTF; cdr3_nt: TGCGCCAGCAGCCCCAGTGCGAGTGGGGCCAACGTCCTGACTTTC
d_call: TRBD2; j_call: TRBJ2-1; v_call: TRBV11-2; clone_size: few; cdr3_aa: CASSSPKSWGRDNEQFF; cdr3_nt: TGTGCCAGCAGCTCCCCCAAGTCATGGGGGAGGGACAATGAGCAGTTCTTC
d_call: -; j_call: TRBJ1-2; v_call: TRBV9; clone_size: few; cdr3_aa: CASSVDRGWNGYTF; cdr3_nt: TGTGCCAGCAGCGTAGACCGGGGATGGAATGGCTACACCTTC
d_call: -; j_call: TRBJ2-1; v_call: TRBV28; clone_size: many; cdr3_aa: CASSFIGGRRNNEQFF; cdr3_nt: TGTGCCAGCAGTTTCATTGGGGGCAGGCGAAACAATGAGCAGTTCTTC
d_call: TRBD1; j_call: TRBJ2-3; v_call: TRBV7-3; clone_size: few; cdr3_aa: CASSLWTGTSTDTQYF; cdr3_nt: TGTGCCAGCAGCTTATGGACAGGGACCAGCACAGATACGCAGTATTTT
d_call: -; j_call: TRBJ1-5; v_call: TRBV10-2; clone_size: few; cdr3_aa: CASSVGGQPQHF; cdr3_nt: TGCGCCAGCAGTGTGGGAGGGCAGCCCCAGCATTTT
d_call: -; j_call: TRBJ2-2; v_call: TRBV29-1; clone_size: many; cdr3_aa: CSVEMGTGELFF; cdr3_nt: TGCAGCGTTGAAATGGGAACCGGGGAGCTGTTTTTT
d_call: -; j_call: TRBJ2-3; v_call: TRBV20-1; clone_size: few; cdr3_aa: CSANDRLTDTQYF; cdr3_nt: TGCAGTGCTAACGACAGGCTCACAGATACGCAGTATTTT
d_call: TRBD1; j_call: TRBJ2-1; v_call: TRBV12-3/TRBV12-4; clone_size: many; cdr3_aa: CASSPDRAYNEQFF; cdr3_nt: TGTGCCAGCAGTCCAGACAGGGCTTACAATGAGCAGTTCTTC
d_call: TRBD2; j_call: TRBJ2-5; v_call: TRBV18; clone_size: many; cdr3_aa: CASSPGPRLAGGETQYF; cdr3_nt: TGTGCCAGCTCACCTGGTCCGAGACTAGCGGGAGGAGAGACCCAGTACTTC
d_call: -; j_call: TRBJ2-6; v_call: TRBV20-1; clone_size: few; cdr3_aa: CSARDSFRSGANVLTF; cdr3_nt: TGCAGTGCGCGGGACTCCTTCCGTTCTGGGGCCAACGTCCTGACTTTC
d_call: -; j_call: TRBJ2-3; v_call: TRBV7-6; clone_size: many; cdr3_aa: CASSSSTDTQYF; cdr3_nt: TGTGCCAGCAGCTCCTCCACAGATACGCAGTATTTT